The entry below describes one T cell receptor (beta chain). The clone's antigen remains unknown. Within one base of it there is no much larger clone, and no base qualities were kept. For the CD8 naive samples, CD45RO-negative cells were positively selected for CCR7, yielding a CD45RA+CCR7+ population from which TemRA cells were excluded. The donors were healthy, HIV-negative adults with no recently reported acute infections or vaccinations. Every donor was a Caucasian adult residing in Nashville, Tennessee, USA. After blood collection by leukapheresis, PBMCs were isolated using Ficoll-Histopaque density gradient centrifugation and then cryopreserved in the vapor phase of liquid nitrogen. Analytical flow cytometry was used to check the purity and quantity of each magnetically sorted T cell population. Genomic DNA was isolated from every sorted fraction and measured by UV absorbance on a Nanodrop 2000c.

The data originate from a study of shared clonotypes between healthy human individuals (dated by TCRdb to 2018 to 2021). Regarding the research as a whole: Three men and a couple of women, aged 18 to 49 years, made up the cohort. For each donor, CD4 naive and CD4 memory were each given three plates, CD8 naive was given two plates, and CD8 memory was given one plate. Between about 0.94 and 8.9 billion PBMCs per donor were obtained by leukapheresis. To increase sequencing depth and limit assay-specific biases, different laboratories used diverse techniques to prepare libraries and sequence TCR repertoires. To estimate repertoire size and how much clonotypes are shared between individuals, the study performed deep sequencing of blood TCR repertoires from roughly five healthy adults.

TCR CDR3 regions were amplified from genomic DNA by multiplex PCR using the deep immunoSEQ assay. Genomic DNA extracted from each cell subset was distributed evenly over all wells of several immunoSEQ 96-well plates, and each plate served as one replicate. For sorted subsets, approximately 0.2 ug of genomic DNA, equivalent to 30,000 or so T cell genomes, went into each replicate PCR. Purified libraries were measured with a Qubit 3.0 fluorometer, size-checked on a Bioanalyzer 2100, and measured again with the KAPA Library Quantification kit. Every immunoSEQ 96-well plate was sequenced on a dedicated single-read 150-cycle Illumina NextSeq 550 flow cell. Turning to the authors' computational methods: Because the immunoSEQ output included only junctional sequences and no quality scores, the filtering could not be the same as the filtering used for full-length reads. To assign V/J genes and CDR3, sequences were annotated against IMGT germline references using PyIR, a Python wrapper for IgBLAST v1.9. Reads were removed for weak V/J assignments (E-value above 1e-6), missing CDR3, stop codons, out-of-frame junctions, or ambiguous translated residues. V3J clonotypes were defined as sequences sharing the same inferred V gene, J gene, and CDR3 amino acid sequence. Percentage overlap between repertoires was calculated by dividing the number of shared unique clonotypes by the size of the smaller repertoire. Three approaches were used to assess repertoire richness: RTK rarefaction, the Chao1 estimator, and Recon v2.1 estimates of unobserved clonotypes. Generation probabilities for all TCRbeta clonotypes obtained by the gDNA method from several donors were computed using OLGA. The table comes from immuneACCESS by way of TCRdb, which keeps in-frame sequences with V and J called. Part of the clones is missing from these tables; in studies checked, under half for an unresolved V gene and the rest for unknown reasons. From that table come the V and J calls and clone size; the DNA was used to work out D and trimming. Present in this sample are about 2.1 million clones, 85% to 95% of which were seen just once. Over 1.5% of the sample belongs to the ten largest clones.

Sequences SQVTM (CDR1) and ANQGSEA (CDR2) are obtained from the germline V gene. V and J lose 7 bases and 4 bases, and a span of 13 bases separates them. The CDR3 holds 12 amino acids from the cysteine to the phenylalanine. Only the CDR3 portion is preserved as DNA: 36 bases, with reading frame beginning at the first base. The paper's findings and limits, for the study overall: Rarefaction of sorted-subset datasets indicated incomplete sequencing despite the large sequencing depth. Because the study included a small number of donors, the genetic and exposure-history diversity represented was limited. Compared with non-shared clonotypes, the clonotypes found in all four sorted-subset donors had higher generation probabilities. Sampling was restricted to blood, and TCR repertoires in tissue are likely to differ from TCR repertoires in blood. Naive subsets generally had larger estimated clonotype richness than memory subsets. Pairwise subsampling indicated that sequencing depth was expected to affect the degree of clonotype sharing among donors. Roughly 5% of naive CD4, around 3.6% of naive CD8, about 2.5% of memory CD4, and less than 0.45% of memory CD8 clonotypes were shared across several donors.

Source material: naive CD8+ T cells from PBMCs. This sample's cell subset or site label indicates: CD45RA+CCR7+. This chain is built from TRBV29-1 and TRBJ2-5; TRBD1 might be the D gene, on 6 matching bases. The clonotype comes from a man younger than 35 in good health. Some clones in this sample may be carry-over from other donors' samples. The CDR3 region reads CSAAVGGETQYF. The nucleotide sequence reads TGCAGCGCCGCGGTAGGGGGAGAGACCCAGTACTTC.